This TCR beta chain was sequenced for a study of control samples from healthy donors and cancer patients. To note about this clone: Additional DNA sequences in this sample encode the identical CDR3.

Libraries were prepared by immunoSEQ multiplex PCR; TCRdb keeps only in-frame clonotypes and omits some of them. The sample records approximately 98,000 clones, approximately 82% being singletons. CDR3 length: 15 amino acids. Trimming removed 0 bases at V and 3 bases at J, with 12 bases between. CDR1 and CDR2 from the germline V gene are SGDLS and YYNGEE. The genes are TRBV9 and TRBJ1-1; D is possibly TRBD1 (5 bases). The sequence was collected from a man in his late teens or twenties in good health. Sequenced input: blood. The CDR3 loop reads CASSVGRGGDTEAFF. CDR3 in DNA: TGTGCCAGCAGCGTAGGTCGGGGGGGGGACACTGAAGCTTTCTTT. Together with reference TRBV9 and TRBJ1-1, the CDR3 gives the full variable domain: DSGVTQTPKHLITATGQRVTLRCSPRSGDLSVYWYQQSLDQGLQFLIQYYNGEERAKGNILERFSAQQFPDLHSELNLSSLELGDSALYFCASSVGRGGDTEAFFGQGTRLTVV.